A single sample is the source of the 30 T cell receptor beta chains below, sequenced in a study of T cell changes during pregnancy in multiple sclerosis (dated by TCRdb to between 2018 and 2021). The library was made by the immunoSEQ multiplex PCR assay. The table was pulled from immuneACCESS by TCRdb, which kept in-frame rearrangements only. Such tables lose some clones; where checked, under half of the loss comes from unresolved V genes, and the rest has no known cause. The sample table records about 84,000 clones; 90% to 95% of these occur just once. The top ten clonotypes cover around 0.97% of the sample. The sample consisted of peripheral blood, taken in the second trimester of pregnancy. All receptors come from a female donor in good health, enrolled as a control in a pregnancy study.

Here the CDR3 DNA reads TGTGCCTGGAGTGTAATCTCCTCGCGGGGTGAGCAGTTCTTC. Protein sequence: CAWSVISSRGEQFF. V usage is TRBV30 and J usage is TRBJ2-1, with D possibly TRBD2 on 6 matching bases. The CDR3 has 14 amino acids. Germline V CDR1 and CDR2: GTSNPN, SVGIG (reference sequence). V lost 0 bases and J 9 bases, leaving 15 bases between the germline ends.

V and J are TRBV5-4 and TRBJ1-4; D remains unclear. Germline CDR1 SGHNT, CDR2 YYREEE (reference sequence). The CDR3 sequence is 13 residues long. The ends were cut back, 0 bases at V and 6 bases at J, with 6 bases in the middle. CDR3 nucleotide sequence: TGTGCCAGCAGCTTGGACAGTTATGAAAAACTGTTTTTT. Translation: CASSLDSYEKLFF.

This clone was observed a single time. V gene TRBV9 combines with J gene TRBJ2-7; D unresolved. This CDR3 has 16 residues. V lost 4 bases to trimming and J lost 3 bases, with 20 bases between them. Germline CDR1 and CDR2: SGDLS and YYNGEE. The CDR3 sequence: CASSPGGPQKDYEQYF. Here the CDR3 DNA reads TGTGCCAGCAGCCCCGGTGGGCCGCAAAAGGACTACGAGCAGTACTTC.

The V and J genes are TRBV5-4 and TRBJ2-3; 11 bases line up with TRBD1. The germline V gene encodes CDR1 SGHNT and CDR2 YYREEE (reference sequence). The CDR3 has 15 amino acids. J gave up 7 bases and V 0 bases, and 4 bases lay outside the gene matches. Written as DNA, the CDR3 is TGTGCCAGCAGCTTGGTTGGGACAGGGGGAAATACGCAGTATTTT. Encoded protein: CASSLVGTGGNTQYF.

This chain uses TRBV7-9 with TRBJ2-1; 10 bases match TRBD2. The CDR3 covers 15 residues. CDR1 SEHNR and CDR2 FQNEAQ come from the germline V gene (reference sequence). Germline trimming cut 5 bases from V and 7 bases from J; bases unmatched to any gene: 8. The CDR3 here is CASSPSGSRVNEQFF. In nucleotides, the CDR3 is TGTGCCAGCAGCCCTAGCGGGAGTAGAGTGAATGAGCAGTTCTTC.

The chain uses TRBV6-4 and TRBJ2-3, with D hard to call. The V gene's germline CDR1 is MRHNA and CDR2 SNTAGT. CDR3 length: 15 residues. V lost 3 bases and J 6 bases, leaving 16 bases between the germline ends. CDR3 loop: CASSEKETVLDTQYF. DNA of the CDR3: TGTGCCAGCAGTGAAAAAGAGACTGTCCTCGATACGCAGTATTTT.

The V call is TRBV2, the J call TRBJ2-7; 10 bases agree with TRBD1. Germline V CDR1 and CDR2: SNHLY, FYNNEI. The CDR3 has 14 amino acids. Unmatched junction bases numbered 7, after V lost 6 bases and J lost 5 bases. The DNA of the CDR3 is TGTGCCAGCAGCAAGGGACAGGGGACCCACGAGCAGTACTTC. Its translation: CASSKGQGTHEQYF.

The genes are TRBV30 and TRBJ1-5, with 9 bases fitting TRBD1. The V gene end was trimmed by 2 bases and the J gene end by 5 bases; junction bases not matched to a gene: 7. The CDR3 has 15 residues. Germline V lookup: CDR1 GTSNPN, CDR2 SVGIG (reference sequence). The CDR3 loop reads CAWSPPGQGYQPQHF. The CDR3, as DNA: TGTGCCTGGAGTCCCCCGGGACAGGGCTATCAGCCCCAGCATTTT.

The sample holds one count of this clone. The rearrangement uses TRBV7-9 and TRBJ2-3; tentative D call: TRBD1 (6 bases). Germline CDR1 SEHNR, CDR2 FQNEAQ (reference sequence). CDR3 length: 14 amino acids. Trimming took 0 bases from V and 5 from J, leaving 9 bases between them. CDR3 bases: TGTGCCAGCAGCTTAGCTCAGGGGAGAGATACGCAGTATTTT. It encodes CASSLAQGRDTQYF.

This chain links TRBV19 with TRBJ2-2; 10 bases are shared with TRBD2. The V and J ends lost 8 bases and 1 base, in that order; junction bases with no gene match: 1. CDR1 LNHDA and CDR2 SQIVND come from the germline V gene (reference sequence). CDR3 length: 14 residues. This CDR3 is CASRTSGNTGELFF. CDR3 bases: TGTGCCAGTCGGACTAGCGGGAACACCGGGGAGCTGTTTTTT.

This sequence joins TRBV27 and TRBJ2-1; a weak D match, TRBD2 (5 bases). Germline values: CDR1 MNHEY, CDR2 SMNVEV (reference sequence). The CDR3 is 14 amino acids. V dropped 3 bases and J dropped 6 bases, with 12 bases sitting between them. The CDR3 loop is CASSFAGWGNEQFF. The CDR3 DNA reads TGTGCCAGCAGTTTTGCGGGTTGGGGCAATGAGCAGTTCTTC.

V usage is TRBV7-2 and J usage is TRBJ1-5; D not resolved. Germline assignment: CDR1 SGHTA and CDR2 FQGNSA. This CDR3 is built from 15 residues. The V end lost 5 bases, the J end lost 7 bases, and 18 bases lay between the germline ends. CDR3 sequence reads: CASSQGEFGRQPQHF. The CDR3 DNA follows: TGTGCCAGCAGCCAAGGAGAGTTCGGAAGACAGCCCCAGCATTTT.

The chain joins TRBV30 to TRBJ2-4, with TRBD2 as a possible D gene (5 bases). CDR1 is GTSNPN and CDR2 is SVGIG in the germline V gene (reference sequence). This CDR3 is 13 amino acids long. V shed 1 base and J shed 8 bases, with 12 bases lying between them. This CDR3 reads CAWSAGMFDIQYF. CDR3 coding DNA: TGTGCCTGGAGTGCGGGGATGTTTGACATTCAGTACTTC.

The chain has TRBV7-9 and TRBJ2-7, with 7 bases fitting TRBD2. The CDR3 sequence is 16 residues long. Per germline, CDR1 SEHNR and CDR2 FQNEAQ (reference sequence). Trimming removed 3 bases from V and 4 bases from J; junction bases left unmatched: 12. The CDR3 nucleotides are TGTGCCAGCAGCTTTGTTGGCGGGAGTAAGGGATACGAGCAGTACTTC. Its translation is CASSFVGGSKGYEQYF.

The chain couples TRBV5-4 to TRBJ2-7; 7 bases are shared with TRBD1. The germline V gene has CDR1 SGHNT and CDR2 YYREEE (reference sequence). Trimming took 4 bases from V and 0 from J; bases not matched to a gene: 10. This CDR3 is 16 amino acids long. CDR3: CASSPGGQESSYEQYF. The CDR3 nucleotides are TGTGCCAGCAGCCCGGGCGGACAGGAGAGCTCCTACGAGCAGTACTTC.

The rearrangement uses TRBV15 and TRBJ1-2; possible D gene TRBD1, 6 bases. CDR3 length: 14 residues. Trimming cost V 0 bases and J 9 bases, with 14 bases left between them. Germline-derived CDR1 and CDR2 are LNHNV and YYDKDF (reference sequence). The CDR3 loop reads CATSRDRTAVSYTF. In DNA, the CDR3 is TGTGCCACCAGCAGAGATCGGACAGCGGTGAGCTACACCTTC.

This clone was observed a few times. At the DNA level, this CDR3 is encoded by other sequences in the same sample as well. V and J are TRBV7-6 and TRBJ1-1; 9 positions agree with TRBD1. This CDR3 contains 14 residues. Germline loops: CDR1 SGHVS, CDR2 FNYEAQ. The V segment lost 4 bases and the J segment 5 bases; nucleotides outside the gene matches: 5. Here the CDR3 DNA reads TGTGCCAGCAGCTCGGGACAGGGAATAACTGAAGCTTTCTTT. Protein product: CASSSGQGITEAFF.

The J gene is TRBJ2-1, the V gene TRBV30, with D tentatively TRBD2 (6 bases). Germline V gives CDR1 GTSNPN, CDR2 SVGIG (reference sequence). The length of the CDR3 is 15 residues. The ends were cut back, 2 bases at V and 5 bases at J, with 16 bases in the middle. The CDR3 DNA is TGTGCCTGGAGTAATACACGGGGGTCCCACAATGAGCAGTTCTTC. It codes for CAWSNTRGSHNEQFF.

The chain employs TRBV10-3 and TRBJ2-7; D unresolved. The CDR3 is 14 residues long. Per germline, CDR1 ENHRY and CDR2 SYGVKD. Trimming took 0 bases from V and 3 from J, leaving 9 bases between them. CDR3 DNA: TGTGCCATCAGTGAGTCGTCTAAGAACTACGAGCAGTACTTC. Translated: CAISESSKNYEQYF.

CDR3 DNA: TGCAGCGACAGGCGACGGGGGGGAGATACGCAGTATTTT. Translated: CSDRRRGGDTQYF. J is TRBJ2-3 and V is TRBV29-1, with TRBD2 matching over 8 bases. The CDR3 length is 13 residues. Per the germline V gene, CDR1 is SQVTM and CDR2 is ANQGSEA. V gave up 7 bases and J gave up 5 bases; unmatched junction bases: 8.

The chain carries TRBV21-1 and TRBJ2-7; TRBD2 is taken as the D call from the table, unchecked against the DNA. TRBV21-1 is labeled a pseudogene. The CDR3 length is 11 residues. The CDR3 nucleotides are TGTGCCAGCAGCCTAAGCTACGAGCAGTACTTC. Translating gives CASSLSYEQYF.

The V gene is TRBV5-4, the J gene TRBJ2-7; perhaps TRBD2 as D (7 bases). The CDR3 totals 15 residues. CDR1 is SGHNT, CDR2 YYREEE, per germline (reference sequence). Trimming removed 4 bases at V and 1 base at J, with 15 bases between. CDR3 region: CASSRGGLRSYEQYF. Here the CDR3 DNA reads TGTGCCAGCAGCAGGGGGGGACTGCGGTCCTACGAGCAGTACTTC.

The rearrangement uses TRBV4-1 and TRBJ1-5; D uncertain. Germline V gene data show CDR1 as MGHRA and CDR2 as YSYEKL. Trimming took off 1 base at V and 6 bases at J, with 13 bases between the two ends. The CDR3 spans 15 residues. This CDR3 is CASSQGLDFFQPQHF. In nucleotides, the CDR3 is TGCGCCAGCAGCCAAGGTCTGGACTTCTTTCAGCCCCAGCATTTT.

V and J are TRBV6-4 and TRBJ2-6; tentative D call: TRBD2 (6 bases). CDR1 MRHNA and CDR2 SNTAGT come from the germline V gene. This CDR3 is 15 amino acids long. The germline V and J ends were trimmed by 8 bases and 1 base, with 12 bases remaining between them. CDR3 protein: CASSEGRSGANVLTF. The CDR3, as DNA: TGTGCCAGCTCGGAGGGGAGATCTGGGGCCAACGTCCTGACTTTC.

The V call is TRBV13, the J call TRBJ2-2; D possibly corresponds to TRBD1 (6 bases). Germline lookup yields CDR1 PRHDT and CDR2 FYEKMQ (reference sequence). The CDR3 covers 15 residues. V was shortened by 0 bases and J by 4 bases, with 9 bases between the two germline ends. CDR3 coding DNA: TGTGCCAGCAGCTTAGGACAGGGTGGCACCGGGGAGCTGTTTTTT. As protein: CASSLGQGGTGELFF.

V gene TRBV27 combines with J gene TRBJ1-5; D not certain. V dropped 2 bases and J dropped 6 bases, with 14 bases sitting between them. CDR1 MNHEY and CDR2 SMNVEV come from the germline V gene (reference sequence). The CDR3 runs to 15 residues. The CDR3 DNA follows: TGTGCCAGCAGTTTACCTTCCGGGGAAGGTCAGCCCCAGCATTTT. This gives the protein CASSLPSGEGQPQHF.

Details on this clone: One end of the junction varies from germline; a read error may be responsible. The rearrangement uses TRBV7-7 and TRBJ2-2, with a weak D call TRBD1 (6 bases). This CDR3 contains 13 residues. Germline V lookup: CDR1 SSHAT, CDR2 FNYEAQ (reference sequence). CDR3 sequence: CASSLDSTGELFF. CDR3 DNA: TGTGCTAGCAGCCTGGACAGCACCGGGGAGCTGTTTTTT.

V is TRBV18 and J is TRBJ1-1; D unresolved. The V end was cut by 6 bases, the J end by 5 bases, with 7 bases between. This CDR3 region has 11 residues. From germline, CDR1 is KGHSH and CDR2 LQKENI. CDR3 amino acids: CASSPGTEAFF. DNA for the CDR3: TGTGCCAGCTCCCCCGGGACTGAAGCTTTCTTT.

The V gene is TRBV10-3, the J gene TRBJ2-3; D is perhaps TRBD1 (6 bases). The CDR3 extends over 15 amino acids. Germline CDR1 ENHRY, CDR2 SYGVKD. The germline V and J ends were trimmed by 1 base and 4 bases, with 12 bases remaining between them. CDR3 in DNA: TGTGCCATCAGTGAGTTGGACAGTGCGGCAGATACGCAGTATTTT. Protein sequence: CAISELDSAADTQYF.

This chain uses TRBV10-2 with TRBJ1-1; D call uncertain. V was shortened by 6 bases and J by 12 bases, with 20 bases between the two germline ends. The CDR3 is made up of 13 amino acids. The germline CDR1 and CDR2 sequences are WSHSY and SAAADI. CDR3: CASSLRAEGVSFF. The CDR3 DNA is TGCGCCAGCAGCTTGAGAGCCGAGGGTGTATCTTTCTTT.